These 5 T cell receptor beta chains were all obtained from the same sample, sequenced in a study of T cells after yellow fever vaccination. TCRdb recomputed calls from the 5' RACE reads with MiXCR, one row per CDR3 protein. The repertoire holds 70,000 or so distinct CDR3 sequences, with around 6.2% as singletons. The starting material was CD4+ T cells sorted from PBMCs, obtained more than 14 days after the first yellow fever vaccination. The receptors originated from a man between 18 and 29 years old who received the YFV17D yellow fever vaccine.

The genes are TRBV4-2 and TRBJ1-2; the D gene is possibly TRBD1 (6 bases). Between the trimmed V and J ends, which lost 1 base and 3 bases, there was a span of 12 bases. Germline V lookup: CDR1 LGHNA, CDR2 YNFKEQ. CDR3 size: 15 residues. The CDR3 DNA sequence: TGTGCCAGCAGCCAAGGGGGAGGGGGGGACTATGGCTACACCTTC. As protein: CASSQGGGGDYGYTF.

This clonotype was seen ten or more times. The rearrangement links TRBV20-1 to TRBJ1-2; tentatively, D is TRBD1 (5 bases). The CDR3 has 10 amino acids. Trimming removed 7 bases from V and 5 bases from J, with 8 bases in between. Germline-derived CDR1 and CDR2 are DFQATT and SNEGSKA (reference sequence). The CDR3 region is CSVSGYGYTF. The CDR3 DNA reads TGCAGTGTTTCAGGGTATGGCTACACCTTC.

This clonotype was detected many times. The genes are TRBV5-1 and TRBJ2-2; the D gene is possibly TRBD1 (6 bases). V lost 4 bases to trimming and J lost 5 bases, with 12 bases between them. There are 14 residues in the CDR3. Germline-derived CDR1 and CDR2 are SGHRS and YFSETQ. The CDR3 DNA sequence: TGCGCCAGCAGCAGGGAACAGGGAACCGGGGAGCTGTTTTTT. It specifies CASSREQGTGELFF.

As concerns this clonotype: A much larger clone differs from this one at a single base, so this may be a read error. This chain links TRBV5-5 with TRBJ1-1; tentatively, D is TRBD1 (5 bases). CDR1 SGHKS and CDR2 YYEKEE come from the germline V gene (reference sequence). Deletions cut 1 base from V and 5 bases from J, with 15 bases between. This CDR3 has 15 residues. CDR3 bases: TGTGCCAGCAGCTTGCACAGGAGTCTTACTACTGAAGCTTTCTTT. Its translation is CASSLHRSLTTEAFF.

This clonotype showed up many times. The genes are TRBV3-1 and TRBJ1-2, with D possibly being TRBD1 (6 bases). With 5 bases removed from V and 6 bases from J, the gap between germline ends came to 13 bases. The CDR3 totals 13 residues. Germline lookup yields CDR1 LGHDT and CDR2 YNNKEL (reference sequence). CDR3 protein: CASSERQANGYTF. In DNA form, the CDR3 reads TGTGCCAGCAGCGAGAGACAGGCTAATGGCTACACCTTC.